This passage covers 7 T cell receptor beta chains from one sample sequenced in a study of CD8 T cell repertoires and HIV-1 epitope variants. These TCRs are of unknown antigen specificity. Some clones are missing from TCRdb's copy, which holds only in-frame ones; the method was immunoSEQ multiplex PCR. There are around 5,400 clones in the sample; roughly 70% occur only once, and approximately 40% lies in the top ten. Sequencing was performed on cultured CD8+ T cells derived from PBMCs. Receptor source: a male donor with HIV.

The chain uses TRBV6-5 and TRBJ2-1, with 8 positions matching TRBD2. Trimming took 6 bases from V and 12 from J; bases not matched to a gene: 7. Germline loops: CDR1 MNHEY, CDR2 SVGAGI. This CDR3 has 12 amino acids. The CDR3 nucleotides read TGTGCCAGCAGAGAGCGGGAGCTCGGGCAGTTCTTC. Encoded protein: CASRERELGQFF.

The J gene is TRBJ2-1, the V gene TRBV9; 14 positions match TRBD2. The CDR3 totals 15 residues. The germline gives CDR1 SGDLS, CDR2 YYNGEE. V lost 4 bases to trimming and J lost 7 bases; unmatched junction nucleotides: 4. The CDR3 protein is CASSLGLAGENEQFF. The CDR3 bases are TGTGCCAGCAGCCTGGGACTAGCGGGAGAAAATGAGCAGTTCTTC.

This clone showed up just a few times. CDR3 bases: TGTGCCTGGAGCGGGGACGGCTACGAGCAGTACTTC. Encoded protein: CAWSGDGYEQYF. The chain couples TRBV30 to TRBJ2-7; D may correspond to TRBD1 or TRBD2 (5 bases each). The V gene lost 3 bases and the J gene lost 3 bases, with 9 bases spanning the gap. Germline CDR1 reads GTSNPN; CDR2 reads SVGIG (reference sequence). The CDR3 length is 12 residues.

V is TRBV9 and J is TRBJ2-2; 8 bases align to TRBD1. The germline gives CDR1 SGDLS, CDR2 YYNGEE. J gave up 4 bases and V 4 bases, and 6 bases lay outside the gene matches. This CDR3 spans 15 amino acids. The CDR3 loop is CASSPTQGATGELFF. The CDR3 coding sequence is TGTGCCAGCAGCCCGACGCAGGGGGCCACCGGGGAGCTGTTTTTT.

The sample holds a few counts of this clone. This chain's CDR3 is CASAFRGLGRANEKLFF. In DNA form, the CDR3 reads TGTGCCAGCGCCTTTAGAGGGTTGGGACGGGCTAATGAAAAACTGTTTTTT. The V and J genes are TRBV27 and TRBJ1-4, with D tentatively TRBD1 (5 bases). Per the germline V gene, CDR1 is MNHEY and CDR2 is SMNVEV (reference sequence). V was trimmed by 8 bases and J by 3 bases, leaving 22 bases between them. This CDR3 contains 17 residues.

This clone has just one count. The genes are TRBV10-3 and TRBJ2-1; weak D call: TRBD2 (5 bases). Germline lookup yields CDR1 ENHRY and CDR2 SYGVKD. Trimming removed 0 bases at V and 0 bases at J, with 9 bases between. The CDR3 has 16 amino acids. In nucleotides, the CDR3 is TGTGCCATCAGTGAGTCGATGGCGGGCTCCTACAATGAGCAGTTCTTC. Protein sequence: CAISESMAGSYNEQFF.

The chain recombines TRBV27 with TRBJ1-2; D remains ambiguous. V lost 7 bases, J lost 2 bases, and 23 bases lay in between. In germline, CDR1 is MNHEY, CDR2 SMNVEV (reference sequence). CDR3 size: 17 residues. The CDR3 region is CASTRHLEGAANYGYTF. CDR3 nucleotides: TGTGCCAGCACTCGACATTTAGAGGGAGCGGCGAACTATGGCTACACCTTC.